This T cell receptor (beta chain) was captured in a study of vaccination effects on CD4 cells after COVID-19. Repertoires were generated with immunoSEQ multiplex PCR, while TCRdb's copy carries only in-frame clones and drops some. The sample has 40,000 to 45,000 clones, 77% seen once. Findings and limits, study-wide: Late post-vaccination samples showed marked contraction of infection- and vaccine-induced clones.

In germline, CDR1 is SNHLY, CDR2 FYNNEI. V shed 6 bases and J shed 0 bases, with 8 bases lying between them. The CDR3 is made up of 13 amino acids. Peptide-pool stimulation followed by sequencing identified expanded antigen-specific CD4+ clonotypes in the ViraFEST assay. Upon completion of about ten days in culture, CD4+ T cells were isolated. Each vaccine recipient was nucleocapsid antibody negative and had no prior SARS-CoV-2 infection. Half-medium replacement with IL-2 medium occurred on days 3 and 7. Comment on this clone: Its antigen is unknown.

This rearrangement joins TRBV2 to TRBJ1-2; D uncertain. The sequence was collected from a human donor who received a COVID-19 vaccine. This material consisted of CD4+ T cells from PBMCs cultured with HCoV-NL63 spike peptides, taken before COVID-19 vaccination. DNA for the CDR3: TGTGCCAGCAGCCCAGAGCCTAACTATGGCTACACCTTC. Residues: CASSPEPNYGYTF.